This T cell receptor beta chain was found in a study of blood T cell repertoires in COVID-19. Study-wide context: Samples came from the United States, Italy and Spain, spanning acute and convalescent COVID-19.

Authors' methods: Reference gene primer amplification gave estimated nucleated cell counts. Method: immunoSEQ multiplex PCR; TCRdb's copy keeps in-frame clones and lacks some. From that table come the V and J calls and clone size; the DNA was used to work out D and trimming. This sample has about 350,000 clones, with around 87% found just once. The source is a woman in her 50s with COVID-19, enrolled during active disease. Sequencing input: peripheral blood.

The CDR3 DNA is TGTGCCAGCAGTTTACGGGATGGCTACACCTTC. Its protein product is CASSLRDGYTF. The rearrangement joins TRBV12-3 or TRBV12-4 to TRBJ1-2; no reliable D call. There are 11 residues in the CDR3. Trimming pared 2 bases from V and 6 bases from J, leaving 4 bases between.